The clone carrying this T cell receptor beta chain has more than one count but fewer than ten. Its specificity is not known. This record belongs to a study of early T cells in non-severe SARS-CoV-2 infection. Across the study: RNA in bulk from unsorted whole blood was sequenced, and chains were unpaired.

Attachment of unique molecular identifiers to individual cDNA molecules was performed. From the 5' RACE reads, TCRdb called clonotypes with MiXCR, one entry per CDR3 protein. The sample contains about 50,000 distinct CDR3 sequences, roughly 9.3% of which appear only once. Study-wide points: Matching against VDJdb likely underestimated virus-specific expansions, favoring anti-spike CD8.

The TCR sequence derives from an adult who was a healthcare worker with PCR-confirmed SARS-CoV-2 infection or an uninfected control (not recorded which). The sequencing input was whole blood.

DNA for the CDR3: TGTGCCATTTCGGTGGGACGGAGCAATCAGCCCCAGCATTTT. It yields the protein CAISVGRSNQPQHF. The chain couples TRBV6-1 to TRBJ1-5, with D possibly matching TRBD1 (5 bases). Germline V gives CDR1 MNHNS, CDR2 SASEGT. This CDR3 contains 14 residues. V lost 10 bases to trimming and J lost 1 base, with 14 bases between them.